A selection of T cell receptor beta chains follows, all from one sample in a study of metastatic and nonmetastatic thyroid tumors. TCRdb re-analyzed the PCR reads using MiXCR. The table includes around 35,000 clones, 17% detected once. The specimen sequenced was blood. All receptors come from a male donor with papillary thyroid cancer or a benign thyroid nodule (not recorded which). Some clones in this sample may be carry-over from other donors' samples. Both conserved end residues are part of each CDR3. D genes are given only for firm matches. Clone size appears in some rows only: once, few, many, or a class for an expanded clone.

d_call j_call v_call clone_size cdr3_aa cdr3_nt
NA TRBJ2-1 TRBV4-2 many CASSALSQSSYNEQFF TGTGCCAGCAGCGCCCTGTCTCAGAGCTCCTACAATGAGCAGTTCTTC
TRBD1 TRBJ1-2 TRBV11-2 NA CASSLDWGQWNYGYTF TGTGCCAGCAGCTTAGACTGGGGACAGTGGAACTATGGCTACACCTTC
NA TRBJ1-1 TRBV20-1 many CSARDVEGIVTEAFF TGCAGTGCTAGAGACGTGGAGGGTATTGTCACTGAAGCTTTCTTT
NA TRBJ2-1 TRBV7-2 many CASSLDSYNEQFF TGTGCCAGCAGCTTAGACAGCTACAATGAGCAGTTCTTC
NA TRBJ1-5 TRBV19 few CASSGPKDQPQHF TGTGCCAGTAGTGGGCCAAAAGATCAGCCCCAGCATTTT
NA TRBJ2-3 TRBV24-1 medium-sized CAVGGDSTDTQYF TGTGCCGTCGGGGGAGACAGCACAGATACGCAGTATTTT
TRBD1 TRBJ1-1 TRBV29-1 many CSAPAKGQLNTEAFF TGCAGCGCCCCTGCCAAGGGACAGTTGAACACTGAAGCTTTCTTT
NA TRBJ1-2 TRBV6-4 many CASSDRQVMCYGYTF TGTGCCAGCAGTGACCGTCAGGTTATGTGCTATGGCTACACCTTC
TRBD2 TRBJ2-1 TRBV19 medium-sized CASSTSGTSYNEQFF TGTGCCAGTAGTACTAGCGGGACCTCCTACAATGAGCAGTTCTTC
TRBD1 TRBJ2-7 TRBV6-1 medium-sized CASSTSDRGYEQYF TGTGCCAGCAGTACAAGTGACAGGGGGTACGAGCAGTACTTC
TRBD2 TRBJ2-3 TRBV5-1 NA CASSLASGPTDTQYF TGCGCCAGCAGCTTGGCTAGCGGTCCCACAGATACGCAGTATTTT
TRBD2 TRBJ2-1 TRBV20-1 many CSARVSSGSRLYNEQFF TGCAGTGCTAGAGTGTCTAGCGGGAGCCGCCTTTACAATGAGCAGTTCTTC
TRBD2 TRBJ2-1 TRBV7-8 many CASSPRLGTSGEYNEQFF TGTGCCAGCAGCCCCAGACTGGGGACTAGCGGGGAATACAATGAGCAGTTCTTC
NA TRBJ1-3 TRBV11-2 few CASSRTGVSGNTIYF TGTGCCAGCAGCCGAACCGGGGTCTCTGGAAACACCATATATTTT
TRBD1 TRBJ2-7 TRBV6-1 few CASKGTGHKGEQYF TGTGCCAGTAAAGGGACAGGGCATAAGGGCGAGCAGTACTTC
NA TRBJ1-1 TRBV6-1 few CASSGSGISSGEAFF TGTGCCAGCAGTGGATCAGGGATATCTTCGGGTGAAGCTTTCTTT
NA TRBJ1-3 TRBV19 NA CASTYKRGASGNTIYF TGTGCCAGTACCTATAAGAGGGGGGCCTCTGGAAACACCATATATTTT
NA TRBJ2-1 TRBV4-1 many CASSPTQGRRDNEQFF TGCGCCAGCAGCCCAACCCAGGGGAGGCGTGACAATGAGCAGTTCTTC
TRBD1 TRBJ2-7 TRBV20-1 many CSARGSGTGEYEQYF TGCAGTGCTAGAGGTTCCGGGACAGGGGAATACGAGCAGTACTTC
NA TRBJ2-7 TRBV2 NA CASRPDTYEQYF TGTGCCAGCAGACCGGACACCTACGAGCAGTACTTC
TRBD1 TRBJ2-5 TRBV7-7 NA CSSSLARDRGQTQYF TGTTCTAGCAGCTTGGCTCGGGACAGGGGACAGACCCAGTACTTC
TRBD2 TRBJ2-3 TRBV2 many CASSEGAGGSADTQYF TGTGCCAGCAGTGAGGGTGCGGGGGGGAGTGCGGATACGCAGTATTTT
NA TRBJ2-7 TRBV20-1 NA CSARVGFYYQYF TGCAGTGCTAGAGTGGGGTTCTACTATCAGTACTTC
NA TRBJ2-1 TRBV27 many CASSLSGVGNEQFF TGTGCCAGCAGTTTATCGGGGGTGGGCAATGAGCAGTTCTTC
NA TRBJ2-2 TRBV24-1 many CATSDAPGRGNTGELFF TGTGCCACCAGTGATGCGCCGGGACGGGGAAACACCGGGGAGCTGTTTTTT
NA TRBJ2-3 TRBV6-1 many CASSPQPLGTDTQYF TGTGCCAGCAGTCCCCAACCCCTGGGCACAGATACGCAGTATTTT
TRBD2 TRBJ2-1 TRBV5-5 many CASSRGNSGSRLLRQFF TGTGCCAGCAGCAGGGGTAATAGCGGGAGTCGCCTCCTAAGGCAGTTCTTC
NA TRBJ2-3 TRBV28 few CASSLPPWADTQYF TGTGCCAGCAGTTTGCCACCGTGGGCAGATACGCAGTATTTT
NA TRBJ2-5 TRBV28 many CASSSLGGGLETQYF TGTGCCAGCAGTTCCTTGGGGGGGGGGCTGGAGACCCAGTACTTC
NA TRBJ2-7 TRBV15 many CATSSPGTMWLGEQYF TGTGCCACCAGCAGCCCCGGGACAATGTGGTTAGGAGAGCAGTACTTC
TRBD2 TRBJ2-2 TRBV12-3/TRBV12-4 many CASSLRLAAEFGELFF TGTGCCAGCAGTTTACGACTAGCGGCGGAGTTTGGGGAGCTGTTTTTT
NA TRBJ2-5 TRBV7-2 many CASSHGGLRGTQYF TGTGCCAGCAGCCACGGCGGCCTCCGGGGGACCCAGTACTTC
NA TRBJ1-5 TRBV10-3 NA CAIGLNSNQPQHF TGTGCCATTGGACTGAATAGCAATCAGCCCCAGCATTTT
NA TRBJ1-6 TRBV2 many CASSGAVAGNSPLHF TGTGCCAGCAGTGGGGCGGTGGCGGGTAATTCACCCCTCCACTTT
NA TRBJ1-4 TRBV11-2 many CASSLTSGTNEKLFF TGTGCCAGCAGCTTAACGTCAGGGACTAATGAAAAACTGTTTTTT
NA TRBJ2-2 TRBV5-1 many CASSFGISATNTGELFF TGCGCCAGCAGCTTTGGTATCTCGGCCACTAACACCGGGGAGCTGTTTTTT
NA TRBJ1-5 TRBV20-1 many CSARVGGYDSNQPQHF TGCAGTGCCCGAGTTGGGGGGTATGATAGCAATCAGCCCCAGCATTTT
NA TRBJ2-7 TRBV11-2 NA CASISSLWTKNPGYEQYF TGTGCCAGCATCTCCTCGCTCTGGACTAAAAACCCCGGTTACGAGCAGTACTTC
NA TRBJ2-3 TRBV15 many CATSREYPMSADTQYF TGTGCCACCAGCAGAGAATACCCAATGAGTGCAGATACGCAGTATTTT
NA TRBJ2-5 TRBV20-1 many CSARGGTHSIQETQYF TGCAGTGCTAGAGGTGGGACACATAGCATTCAAGAGACCCAGTACTTC
NA TRBJ2-7 TRBV28 few CASSRGPVSYEQYF TGTGCCAGCAGCAGGGGCCCCGTCTCCTACGAGCAGTACTTC
NA TRBJ1-2 TRBV29-1 many CSVVMDYGYTF TGCAGCGTTGTAATGGATTATGGCTACACCTTC
NA TRBJ2-1 TRBV7-9 NA CASSTRTRPYYQFF TGTGCCAGCAGCACGCGGACGAGGCCCTATTATCAGTTCTTC